This is a list of T cell receptor beta chains from one sample in a study of identical twins. TCRdb reprocessed the 5' RACE reads via MiXCR and lists one record per CDR3 protein. The sample records hundreds of thousands of distinct CDR3 sequences, roughly 20% being singletons. These data are also associated with another study on T cells expressing NK-cell markers.

The sequencing input was PBMCs. These receptors all stem from a woman under 30 in good health. Each CDR3 is given with its conserved first and last residue. The order of the fields is CDR3 protein, CDR3 DNA, clone size, V gene, D gene, J gene. A D gene is named only where the DNA matches it firmly. Rows give clone size only sometimes, using once, few, many, or a class for an expanded clone.

cdr3_aa: CSAYSDSYEQYF
cdr3_nt: TGCAGTGCCTACTCGGACTCCTACGAGCAGTACTTC
clone_size: -
v_call: TRBV20-1
d_call: -
j_call: TRBJ2-7

cdr3_aa: CASGPRGGPHGYTF
cdr3_nt: TGTGCCAGCGGGCCTCGAGGGGGACCTCATGGCTACACCTTC
clone_size: -
v_call: TRBV27
d_call: -
j_call: TRBJ1-2

cdr3_aa: CASMSGLRNEQFF
cdr3_nt: TGTGCCAGCATGTCGGGACTGCGGAATGAGCAGTTCTTC
clone_size: -
v_call: TRBV6-1
d_call: -
j_call: TRBJ2-1

cdr3_aa: CASSPQGGQALQETQYF
cdr3_nt: TGTGCCAGCAGCCCTCAAGGGGGCCAAGCCCTCCAAGAGACCCAGTACTTC
clone_size: -
v_call: TRBV4-2
d_call: TRBD1
j_call: TRBJ2-5

cdr3_aa: CASSDGTRTDTQYF
cdr3_nt: TGCGCCAGCAGTGACGGGACTCGCACAGATACGCAGTATTTT
clone_size: -
v_call: TRBV10-1
d_call: -
j_call: TRBJ2-3

cdr3_aa: CSASLPDWSYEQYF
cdr3_nt: TGCAGTGCTAGTCTCCCGGACTGGTCCTACGAGCAGTACTTC
clone_size: few
v_call: TRBV20-1
d_call: -
j_call: TRBJ2-7

cdr3_aa: CASSQVDSGYTF
cdr3_nt: TGTGCCAGCAGCCAAGTCGACTCCGGCTACACCTTC
clone_size: -
v_call: TRBV3-1
d_call: -
j_call: TRBJ1-2

cdr3_aa: CAEHPDTQYF
cdr3_nt: TGTGCCGAGCATCCAGATACGCAGTATTTT
clone_size: -
v_call: TRBV25-1
d_call: -
j_call: TRBJ2-3

cdr3_aa: CASRSPGQTIANTGELFF
cdr3_nt: TGTGCCAGCAGGTCACCGGGACAGACTATTGCGAACACCGGGGAGCTGTTTTTT
clone_size: -
v_call: TRBV6-1
d_call: TRBD1
j_call: TRBJ2-2

cdr3_aa: CSAREPAGGRETQYF
cdr3_nt: TGCAGTGCTAGAGAGCCCGCGGGGGGGCGAGAGACCCAGTACTTC
clone_size: few
v_call: TRBV20-1
d_call: TRBD2
j_call: TRBJ2-5

cdr3_aa: CASSSRGNQPQHF
cdr3_nt: TGTGCCAGCAGTTCCAGGGGGAATCAGCCCCAGCATTTT
clone_size: many
v_call: TRBV12-3/TRBV12-4
d_call: TRBD1
j_call: TRBJ1-5

cdr3_aa: CAWSPPGRLSTDTQYF
cdr3_nt: TGTGCCTGGAGTCCGCCCGGAAGGCTTTCCACAGATACGCAGTATTTT
clone_size: -
v_call: TRBV30
d_call: -
j_call: TRBJ2-3

cdr3_aa: CSARDPGSYTYEQYF
cdr3_nt: TGCAGTGCTAGAGATCCCGGGAGTTATACCTACGAGCAGTACTTC
clone_size: -
v_call: TRBV20-1
d_call: -
j_call: TRBJ2-7

cdr3_aa: CASTPGLAEWNEQFF
cdr3_nt: TGTGCCAGCACCCCGGGACTAGCGGAATGGAATGAGCAGTTCTTC
clone_size: -
v_call: TRBV5-5
d_call: TRBD2
j_call: TRBJ2-1

cdr3_aa: CASSLAEVTGELFF
cdr3_nt: TGCGCCAGCAGCTTGGCCGAAGTCACCGGGGAGCTGTTTTTT
clone_size: few
v_call: TRBV5-1
d_call: -
j_call: TRBJ2-2

cdr3_aa: CATYGGAGWKQFF
cdr3_nt: TGTGCCACTTACGGGGGGGCGGGATGGAAGCAGTTCTTC
clone_size: -
v_call: TRBV12-3/TRBV12-4
d_call: TRBD2
j_call: TRBJ2-1